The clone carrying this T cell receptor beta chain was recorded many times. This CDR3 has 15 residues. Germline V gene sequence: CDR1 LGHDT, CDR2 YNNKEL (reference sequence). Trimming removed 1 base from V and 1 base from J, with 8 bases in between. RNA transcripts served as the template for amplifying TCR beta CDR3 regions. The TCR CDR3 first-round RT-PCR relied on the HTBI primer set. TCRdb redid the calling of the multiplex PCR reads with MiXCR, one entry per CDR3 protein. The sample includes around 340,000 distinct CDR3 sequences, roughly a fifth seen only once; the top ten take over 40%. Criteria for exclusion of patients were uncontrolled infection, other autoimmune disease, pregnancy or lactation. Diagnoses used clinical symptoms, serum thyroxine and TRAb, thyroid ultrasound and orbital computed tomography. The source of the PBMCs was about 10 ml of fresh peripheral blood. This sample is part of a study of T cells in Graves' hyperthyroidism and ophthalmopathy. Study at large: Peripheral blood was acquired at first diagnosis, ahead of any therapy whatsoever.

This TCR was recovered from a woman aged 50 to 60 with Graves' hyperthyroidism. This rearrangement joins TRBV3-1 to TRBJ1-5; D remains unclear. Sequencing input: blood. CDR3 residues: CASSQGSVSNQPQHF. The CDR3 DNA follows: TGTGCCAGCAGCCAAGGGAGCGTCAGCAATCAGCCCCAGCATTTT.